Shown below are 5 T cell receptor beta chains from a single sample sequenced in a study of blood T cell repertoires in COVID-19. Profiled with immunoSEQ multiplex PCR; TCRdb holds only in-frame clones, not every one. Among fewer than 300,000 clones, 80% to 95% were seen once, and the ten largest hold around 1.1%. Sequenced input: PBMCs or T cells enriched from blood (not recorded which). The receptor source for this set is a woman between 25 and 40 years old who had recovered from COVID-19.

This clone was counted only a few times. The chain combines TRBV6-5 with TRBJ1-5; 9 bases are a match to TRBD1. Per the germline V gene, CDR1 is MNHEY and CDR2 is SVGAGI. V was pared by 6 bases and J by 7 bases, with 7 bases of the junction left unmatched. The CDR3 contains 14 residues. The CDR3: CASRGTGFRQPQHF. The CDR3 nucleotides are TGTGCCAGCAGAGGGACAGGGTTTCGGCAGCCCCAGCATTTT.

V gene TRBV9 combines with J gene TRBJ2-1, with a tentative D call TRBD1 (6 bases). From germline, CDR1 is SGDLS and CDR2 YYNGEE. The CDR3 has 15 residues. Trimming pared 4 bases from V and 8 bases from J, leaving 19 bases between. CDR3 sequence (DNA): TGTGCCAGCAGCTCAACCCGGACAGCACGGGATGAGCAGTTCTTC. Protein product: CASSSTRTARDEQFF.

The CDR3 coding sequence is TGCGCCAGCAGCCACCAGGGGCCAAGGAGCTCCTATAATTCACCCCTCCACTTT. Encoded protein: CASSHQGPRSSYNSPLHF. The V and J genes are TRBV4-3 and TRBJ1-6, with D perhaps matching TRBD1 (6 bases). CDR1 and CDR2 from the germline V gene are LGHNA and YSLEER. CDR3 length: 18 residues. Trimming pared 3 bases from V and 0 bases from J, leaving 15 bases between.

CDR3 coding DNA: TGTGCCAGCAGTTTACTACAGGGGAAAGAGACCCAGTACTTC. It codes for CASSLLQGKETQYF. This rearrangement joins TRBV28 to TRBJ2-5, with TRBD1 matching 7 bases. CDR1 is MDHEN, CDR2 SYDVKM, per germline. V dropped 2 bases and J dropped 3; count of bases not matched to a gene: 3. The CDR3 is 14 residues long.

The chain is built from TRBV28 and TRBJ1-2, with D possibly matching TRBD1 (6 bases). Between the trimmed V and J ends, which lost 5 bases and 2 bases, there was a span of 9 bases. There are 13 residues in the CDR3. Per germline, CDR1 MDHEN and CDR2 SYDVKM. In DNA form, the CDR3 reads TGTGCCAGCAGTGATGACAGGAACTATGGCTACACCTTC. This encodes CASSDDRNYGYTF.